This record looks at one TCR beta chain sequence and its context. Its antigen is unidentified. The data were obtained in a study of immune evolution from preneoplasia to lung adenocarcinoma. Resections took place in Japan or China from the mid-2010s to the late 2010s. Each case's diagnosis was confirmed by two pathologists on H&E. Study-wide results and caveats: Clonality was highest in normal lung, lower in later-stage lesions apparently. From normal lung to invasive adenocarcinoma, top clone frequencies appeared to decrease.

Sequenced by immunoSEQ multiplex PCR; TCRdb stores in-frame clones only, minus some. Here the sample spans 7,700 or so clones, 80% being singletons. The CDR3 consists of 14 residues. V lost 5 bases and J 1 base, leaving 11 bases between the germline ends. CDR1 and CDR2 from the germline V gene are MNHNS and SASEGT. The sequencing sample was made of FFPE adjacent normal lung tissue. The receptor was derived from a person between 65 and 79 years old with lung adenocarcinoma. The chain couples TRBV6-1 to TRBJ1-1; no definite D call. DNA of the CDR3: TGTGCCAGCAGTCGGACCGTCGAGAACACTGAAGCTTTCTTT. Translated, it gives CASSRTVENTEAFF.